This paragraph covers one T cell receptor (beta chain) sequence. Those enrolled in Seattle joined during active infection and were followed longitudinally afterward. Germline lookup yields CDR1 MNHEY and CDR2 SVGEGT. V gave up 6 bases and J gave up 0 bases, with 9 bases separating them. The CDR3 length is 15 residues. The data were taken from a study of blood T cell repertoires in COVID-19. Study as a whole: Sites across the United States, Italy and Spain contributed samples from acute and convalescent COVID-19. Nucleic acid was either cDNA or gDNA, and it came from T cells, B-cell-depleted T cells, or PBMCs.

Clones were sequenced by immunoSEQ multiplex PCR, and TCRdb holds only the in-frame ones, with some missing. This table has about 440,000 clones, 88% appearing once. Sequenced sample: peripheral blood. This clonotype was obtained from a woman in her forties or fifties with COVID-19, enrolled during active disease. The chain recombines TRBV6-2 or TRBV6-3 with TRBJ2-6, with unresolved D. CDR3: CASSSRSSGANVLTF. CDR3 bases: TGTGCCAGCAGCTCGAGGAGCTCTGGGGCCAACGTCCTGACTTTC.